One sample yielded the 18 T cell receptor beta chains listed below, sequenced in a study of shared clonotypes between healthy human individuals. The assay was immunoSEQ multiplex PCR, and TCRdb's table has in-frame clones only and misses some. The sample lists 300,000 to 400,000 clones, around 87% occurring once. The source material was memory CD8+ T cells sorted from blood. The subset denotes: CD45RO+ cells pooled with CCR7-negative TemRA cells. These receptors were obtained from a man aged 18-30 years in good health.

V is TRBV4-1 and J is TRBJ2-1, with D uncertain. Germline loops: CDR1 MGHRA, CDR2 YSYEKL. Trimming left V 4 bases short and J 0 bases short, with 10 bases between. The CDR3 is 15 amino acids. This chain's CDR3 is CASSPPAISYNEQFF. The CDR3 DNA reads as TGCGCCAGCAGCCCCCCAGCGATCTCCTACAATGAGCAGTTCTTC.

The CDR3 loop reads CASSAGGVGWNEQFF. In DNA form, the CDR3 reads TGTGCCAGCAGCGCCGGCGGGGTCGGTTGGAATGAGCAGTTCTTC. V and J are TRBV5-6 and TRBJ2-1; possibly TRBD2 for D (6 bases). This CDR3 has 15 residues. CDR1 and CDR2 (germline): SGHDT, YYEEEE. Trimming stripped 4 bases from V and 7 bases from J, with 18 bases between.

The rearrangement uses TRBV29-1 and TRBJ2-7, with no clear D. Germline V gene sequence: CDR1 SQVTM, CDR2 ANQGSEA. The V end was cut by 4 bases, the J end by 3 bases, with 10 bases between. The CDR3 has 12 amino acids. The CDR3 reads CSVAEVGYEQYF. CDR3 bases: TGCAGCGTTGCTGAAGTGGGCTACGAGCAGTACTTC.

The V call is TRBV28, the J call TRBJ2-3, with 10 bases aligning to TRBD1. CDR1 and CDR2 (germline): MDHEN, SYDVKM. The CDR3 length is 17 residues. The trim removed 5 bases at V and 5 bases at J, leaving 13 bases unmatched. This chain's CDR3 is CASSLERTGGFRDTQYF. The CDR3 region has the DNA TGTGCCAGCAGTCTAGAGCGGACAGGGGGGTTTAGAGATACGCAGTATTTT. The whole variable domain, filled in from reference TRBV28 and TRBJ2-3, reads DVKVTQSSRYLVKRTGEKVFLECVQDMDHENMFWYRQDPGLGLRLIYFSYDVKMKEKGDIPEGYSVSREKKERFSLILESASTNQTSMYLCASSLERTGGFRDTQYFGPGTRLTVL.

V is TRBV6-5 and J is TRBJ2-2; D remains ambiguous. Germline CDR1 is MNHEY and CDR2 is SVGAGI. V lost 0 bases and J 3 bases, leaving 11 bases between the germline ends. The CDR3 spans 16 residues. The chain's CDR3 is CASSYSMYGDTGELFF. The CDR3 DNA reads TGTGCCAGCAGTTACTCGATGTATGGGGACACCGGGGAGCTGTTTTTT.

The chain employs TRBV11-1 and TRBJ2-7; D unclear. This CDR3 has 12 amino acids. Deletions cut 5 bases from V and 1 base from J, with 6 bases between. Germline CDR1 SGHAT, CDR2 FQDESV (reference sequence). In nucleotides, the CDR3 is TGTGCCAGCAGCCTGGATTCCTACGAGCAGTACTTC. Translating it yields CASSLDSYEQYF.

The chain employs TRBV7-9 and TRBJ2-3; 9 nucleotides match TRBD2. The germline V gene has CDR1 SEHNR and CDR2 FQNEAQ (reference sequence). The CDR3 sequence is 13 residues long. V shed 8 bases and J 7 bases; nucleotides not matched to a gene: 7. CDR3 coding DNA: TGTGCCAGCTTGGCTAGCGGGGCAAATACGCAGTATTTT. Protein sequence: CASLASGANTQYF.

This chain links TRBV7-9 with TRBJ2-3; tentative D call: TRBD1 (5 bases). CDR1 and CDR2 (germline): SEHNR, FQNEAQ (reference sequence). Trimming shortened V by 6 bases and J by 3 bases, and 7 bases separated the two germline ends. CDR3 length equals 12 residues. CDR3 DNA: TGTGCCAGCAGATCAGGGACAGATACGCAGTATTTT. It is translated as CASRSGTDTQYF.

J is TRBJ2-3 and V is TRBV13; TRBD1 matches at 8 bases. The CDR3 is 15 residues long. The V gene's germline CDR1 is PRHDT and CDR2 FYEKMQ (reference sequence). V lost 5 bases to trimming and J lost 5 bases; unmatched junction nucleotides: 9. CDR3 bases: TGTGCCAGCAGCCCACAGGGGGACGTAGGAGATACGCAGTATTTT. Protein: CASSPQGDVGDTQYF.

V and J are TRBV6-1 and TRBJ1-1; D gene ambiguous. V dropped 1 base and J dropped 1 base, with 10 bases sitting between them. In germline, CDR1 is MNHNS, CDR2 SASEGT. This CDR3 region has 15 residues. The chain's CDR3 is CASSEEASANTEAFF. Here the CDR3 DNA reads TGTGCCAGCAGTGAAGAGGCGTCGGCGAACACTGAAGCTTTCTTT.

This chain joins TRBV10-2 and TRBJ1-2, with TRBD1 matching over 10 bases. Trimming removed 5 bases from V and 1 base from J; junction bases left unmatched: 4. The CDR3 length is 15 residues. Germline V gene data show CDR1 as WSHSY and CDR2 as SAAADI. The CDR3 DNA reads TGCGCCAGCAGTCATGGACAGGGGGGTAACTATGGCTACACCTTC. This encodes CASSHGQGGNYGYTF.

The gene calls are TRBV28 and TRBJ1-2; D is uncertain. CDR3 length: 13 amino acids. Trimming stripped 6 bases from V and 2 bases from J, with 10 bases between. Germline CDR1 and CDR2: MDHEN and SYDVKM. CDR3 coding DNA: TGTGCCAGCAGCCCAGGCAAAAACTATGGCTACACCTTC. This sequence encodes CASSPGKNYGYTF.

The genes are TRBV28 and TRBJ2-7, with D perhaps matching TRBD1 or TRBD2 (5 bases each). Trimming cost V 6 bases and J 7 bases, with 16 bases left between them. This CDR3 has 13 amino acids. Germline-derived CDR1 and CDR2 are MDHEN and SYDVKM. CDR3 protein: CASRLTGTGEQYF. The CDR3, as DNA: TGTGCCAGCAGATTAACAGGAACGGGGGAGCAGTACTTC.

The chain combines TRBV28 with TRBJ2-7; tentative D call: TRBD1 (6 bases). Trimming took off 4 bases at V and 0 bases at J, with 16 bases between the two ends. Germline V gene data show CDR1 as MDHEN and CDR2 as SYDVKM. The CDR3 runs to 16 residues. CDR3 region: CASSSRTEKFSYEQYF. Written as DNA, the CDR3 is TGTGCCAGCAGTTCCCGGACAGAAAAATTCTCCTACGAGCAGTACTTC.

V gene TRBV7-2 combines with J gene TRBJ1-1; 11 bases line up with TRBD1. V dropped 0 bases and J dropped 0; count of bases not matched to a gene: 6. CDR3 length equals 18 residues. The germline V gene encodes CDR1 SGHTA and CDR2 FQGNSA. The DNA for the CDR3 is TGTGCCAGCAGCTTAGCGCGGGACAGGGGGTTTCTGAACACTGAAGCTTTCTTT. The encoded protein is CASSLARDRGFLNTEAFF.

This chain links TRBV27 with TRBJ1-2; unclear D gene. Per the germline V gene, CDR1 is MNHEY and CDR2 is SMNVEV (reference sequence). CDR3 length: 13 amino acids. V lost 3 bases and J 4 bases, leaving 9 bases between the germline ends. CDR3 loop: CASSFSLSYGYTF. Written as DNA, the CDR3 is TGTGCCAGCAGTTTCTCCCTTAGCTATGGCTACACCTTC.

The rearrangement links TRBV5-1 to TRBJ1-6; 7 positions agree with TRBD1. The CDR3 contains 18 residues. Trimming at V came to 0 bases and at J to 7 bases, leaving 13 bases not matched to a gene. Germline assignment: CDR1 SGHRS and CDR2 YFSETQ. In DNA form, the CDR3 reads TGCGCCAGCAGCTTGGCAGGGGGTTGGAGCACTTTAAATTCACCCCTCCACTTT. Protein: CASSLAGGWSTLNSPLHF. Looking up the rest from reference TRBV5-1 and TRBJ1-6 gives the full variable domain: KAGVTQTPRYLIKTRGQQVTLSCSPISGHRSVSWYQQTPGQGLQFLFEYFSETQRNKGNFPGRFSGRQFSNSRSEMNVSTLELGDSALYLCASSLAGGWSTLNSPLHFGNGTRLTVT.

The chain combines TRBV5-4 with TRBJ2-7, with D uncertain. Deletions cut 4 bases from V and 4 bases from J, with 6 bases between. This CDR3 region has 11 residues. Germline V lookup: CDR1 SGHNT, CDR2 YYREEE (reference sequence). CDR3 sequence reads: CASSGPYEQYF. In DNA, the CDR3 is TGTGCCAGCAGCGGACCTTACGAGCAGTACTTC.